This T cell receptor (beta chain) was identified in a study of blood T cell repertoires in COVID-19. Background on the study: Collection of acute and convalescent COVID-19 samples took place in the United States, Italy and Spain. T cells, B-cell-depleted T cells, or PBMCs provided the cDNA or gDNA that served as material.

The CDR3 totals 13 residues. Germline CDR1 is SGDLS and CDR2 is YYNGEE. Trimming cost V 7 bases and J 3 bases, with 10 bases left between them. Here immunoSEQ multiplex PCR was the method, and the copy in TCRdb shows in-frame clones only, minus some. The repertoire consists of a few hundred thousand clones, with around 89% occurring once and the leading ten covering around 1.2%. The chain carries TRBV9 and TRBJ2-2; D is uncertain. Sequenced input: peripheral blood. The receptor's source is a man aged 40-55 years with acute or convalescent COVID-19. The CDR3 here is CASQRPDTGELFF. The DNA of the CDR3 is TGTGCCAGCCAGCGACCGGACACCGGGGAGCTGTTTTTT. Variable domain in full (rest from reference TRBV9 and TRBJ2-2): DSGVTQTPKHLITATGQRVTLRCSPRSGDLSVYWYQQSLDQGLQFLIQYYNGEERAKGNILERFSAQQFPDLHSELNLSSLELGDSALYFCASQRPDTGELFFGEGSRLTVL.